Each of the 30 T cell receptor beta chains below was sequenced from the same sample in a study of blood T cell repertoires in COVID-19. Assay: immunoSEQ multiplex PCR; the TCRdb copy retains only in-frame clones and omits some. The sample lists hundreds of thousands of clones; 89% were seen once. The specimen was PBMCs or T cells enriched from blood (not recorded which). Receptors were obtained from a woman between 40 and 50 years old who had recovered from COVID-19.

CDR3 amino acids: CASCQRENEKLFF. CDR3 nucleotide sequence: TGTGCCAGCTGTCAAAGAGAAAATGAAAAACTGTTTTTT. V gene TRBV28 combines with J gene TRBJ1-4, with D unclear. Trimming shortened V by 8 bases and J by 5 bases, and 12 bases separated the two germline ends. This CDR3 region has 13 residues. Germline assignment: CDR1 MDHEN and CDR2 SYDVKM.

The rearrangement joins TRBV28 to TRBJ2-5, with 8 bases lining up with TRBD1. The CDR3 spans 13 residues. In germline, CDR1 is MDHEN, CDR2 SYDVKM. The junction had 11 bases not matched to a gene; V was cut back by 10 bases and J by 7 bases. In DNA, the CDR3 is TGTGCCACTAGGGGGACAGGAGACGGGACCCAGTACTTC. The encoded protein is CATRGTGDGTQYF.

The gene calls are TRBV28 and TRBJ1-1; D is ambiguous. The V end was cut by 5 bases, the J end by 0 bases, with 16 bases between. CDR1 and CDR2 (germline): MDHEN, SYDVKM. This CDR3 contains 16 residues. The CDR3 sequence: CASSPQSYSMNTEAFF. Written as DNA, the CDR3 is TGTGCCAGCAGTCCTCAATCATATTCTATGAACACTGAAGCTTTCTTT.

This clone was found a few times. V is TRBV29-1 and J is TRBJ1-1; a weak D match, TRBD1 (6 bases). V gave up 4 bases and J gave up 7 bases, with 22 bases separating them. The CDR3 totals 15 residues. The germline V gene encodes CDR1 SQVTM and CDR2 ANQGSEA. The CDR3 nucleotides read TGCAGCGTTGGGCCCCTAGGACAGCTGAATGGTGAAGCTTTCTTT. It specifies CSVGPLGQLNGEAFF.

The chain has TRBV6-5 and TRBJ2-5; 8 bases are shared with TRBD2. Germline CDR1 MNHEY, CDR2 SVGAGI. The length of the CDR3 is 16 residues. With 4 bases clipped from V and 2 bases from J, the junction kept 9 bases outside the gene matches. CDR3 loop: CASSSSGGAIQETQYF. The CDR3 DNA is TGTGCCAGCAGTTCTTCCGGGGGGGCCATTCAAGAGACCCAGTACTTC.

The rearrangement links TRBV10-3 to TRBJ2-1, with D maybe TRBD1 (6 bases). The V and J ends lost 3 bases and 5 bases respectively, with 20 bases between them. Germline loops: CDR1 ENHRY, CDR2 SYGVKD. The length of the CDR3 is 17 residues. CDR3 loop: CAISDSGRGVNHNEQFF. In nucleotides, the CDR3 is TGTGCCATCAGTGACTCCGGCAGGGGTGTTAACCACAATGAGCAGTTCTTC.

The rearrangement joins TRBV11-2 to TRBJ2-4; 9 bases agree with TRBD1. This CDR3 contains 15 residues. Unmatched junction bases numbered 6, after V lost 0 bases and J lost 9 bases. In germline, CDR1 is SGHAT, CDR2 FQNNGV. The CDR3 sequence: CASSLDTGGQAIQYF. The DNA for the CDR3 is TGTGCCAGCAGCTTAGACACAGGGGGCCAGGCCATTCAGTACTTC.

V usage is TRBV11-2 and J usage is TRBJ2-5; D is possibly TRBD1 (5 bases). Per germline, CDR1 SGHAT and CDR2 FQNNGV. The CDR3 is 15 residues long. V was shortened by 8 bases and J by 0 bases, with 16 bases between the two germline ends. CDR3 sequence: CASLRVPSYQETQYF. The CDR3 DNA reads TGTGCCAGCCTCAGGGTTCCCTCGTACCAAGAGACCCAGTACTTC.

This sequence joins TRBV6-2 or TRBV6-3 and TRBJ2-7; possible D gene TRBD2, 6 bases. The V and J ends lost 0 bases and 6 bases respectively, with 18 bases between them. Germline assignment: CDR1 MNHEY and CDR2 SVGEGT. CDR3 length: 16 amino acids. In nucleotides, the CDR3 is TGTGCCAGCAGTTACTCGGAGGGCAGGGCAATTGCCGAGCAGTACTTC. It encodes CASSYSEGRAIAEQYF.

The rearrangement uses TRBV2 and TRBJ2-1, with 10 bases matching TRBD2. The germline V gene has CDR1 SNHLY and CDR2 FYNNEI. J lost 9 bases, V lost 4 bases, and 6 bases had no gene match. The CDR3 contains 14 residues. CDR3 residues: CASSGSGGAGEQFF. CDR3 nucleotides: TGTGCCAGCAGTGGAAGCGGGGGGGCCGGTGAGCAGTTCTTC.

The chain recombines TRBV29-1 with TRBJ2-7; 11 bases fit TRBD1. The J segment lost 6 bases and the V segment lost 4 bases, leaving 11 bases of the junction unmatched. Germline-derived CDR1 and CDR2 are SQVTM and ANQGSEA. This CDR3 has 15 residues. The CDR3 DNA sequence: TGCAGCGTTGCGGGACAGGGGGTGCTTTCGGGCGAGCAGTACTTC. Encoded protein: CSVAGQGVLSGEQYF.

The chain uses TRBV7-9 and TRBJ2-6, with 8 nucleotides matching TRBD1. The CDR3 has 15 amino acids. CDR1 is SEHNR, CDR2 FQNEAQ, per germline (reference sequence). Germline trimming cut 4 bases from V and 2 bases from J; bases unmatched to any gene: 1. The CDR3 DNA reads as TGTGCCAGCAGCTCAGGGGGCACTGGGGCCAACGTCCTGACTTTC. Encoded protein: CASSSGGTGANVLTF.

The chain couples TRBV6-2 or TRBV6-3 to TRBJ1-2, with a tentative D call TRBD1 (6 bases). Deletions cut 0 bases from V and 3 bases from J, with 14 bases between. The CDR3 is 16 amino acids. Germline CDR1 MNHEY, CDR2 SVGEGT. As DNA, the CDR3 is TGTGCCAGCAGTTACTCGAAACAGGGAGGGGACTATGGCTACACCTTC. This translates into CASSYSKQGGDYGYTF.

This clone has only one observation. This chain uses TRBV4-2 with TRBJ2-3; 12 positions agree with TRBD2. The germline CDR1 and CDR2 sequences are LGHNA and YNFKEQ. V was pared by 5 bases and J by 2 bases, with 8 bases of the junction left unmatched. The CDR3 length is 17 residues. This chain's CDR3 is CASSSLAGGPNTDTQYF. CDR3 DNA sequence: TGTGCCAGCAGCTCCCTAGCGGGAGGGCCTAACACAGATACGCAGTATTTT.

In DNA form, the CDR3 reads TGTGCCAGCAGCCAGAGGGGGTTAGCTTTCTTT. Protein: CASSQRGLAFF. The chain has TRBV7-2 and TRBJ1-1; possibly TRBD1 for D (6 bases). From germline, CDR1 is SGHTA and CDR2 FQGNSA. Deletions cut 5 bases from V and 10 bases from J, with 11 bases between. CDR3 length: 11 amino acids.

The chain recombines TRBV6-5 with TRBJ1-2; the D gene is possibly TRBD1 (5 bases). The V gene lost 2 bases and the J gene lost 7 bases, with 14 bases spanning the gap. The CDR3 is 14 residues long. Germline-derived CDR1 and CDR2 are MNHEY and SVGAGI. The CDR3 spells CASSYVEGIGGYTF. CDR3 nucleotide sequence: TGTGCCAGCAGTTACGTGGAGGGGATCGGTGGCTACACCTTC.

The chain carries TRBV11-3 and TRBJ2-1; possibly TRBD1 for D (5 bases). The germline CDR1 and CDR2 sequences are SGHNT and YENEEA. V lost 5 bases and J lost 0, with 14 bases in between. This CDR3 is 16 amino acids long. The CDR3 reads CASSITYRSSYNEQFF. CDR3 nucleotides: TGTGCCAGCAGCATAACCTACAGGAGCTCCTACAATGAGCAGTTCTTC.

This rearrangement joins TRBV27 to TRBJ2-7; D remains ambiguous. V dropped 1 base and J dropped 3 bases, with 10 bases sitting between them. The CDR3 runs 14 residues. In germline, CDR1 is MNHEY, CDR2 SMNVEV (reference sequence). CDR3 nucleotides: TGTGCCAGCAGTTTATGGGCCACCGACTACGAGCAGTACTTC. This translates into CASSLWATDYEQYF.

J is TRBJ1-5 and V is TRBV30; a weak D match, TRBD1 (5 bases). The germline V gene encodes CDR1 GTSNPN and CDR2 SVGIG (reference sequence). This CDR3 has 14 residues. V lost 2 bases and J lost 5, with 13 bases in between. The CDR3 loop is CAWSRSGRDQPQHF. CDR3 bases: TGTGCCTGGAGTCGGTCAGGGAGGGATCAGCCCCAGCATTTT.

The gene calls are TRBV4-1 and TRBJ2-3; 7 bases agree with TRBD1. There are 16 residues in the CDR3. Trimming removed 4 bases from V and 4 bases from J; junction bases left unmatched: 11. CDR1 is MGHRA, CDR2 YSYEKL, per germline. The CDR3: CASSLFAADRADTQYF. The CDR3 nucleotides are TGCGCCAGCAGCCTCTTCGCAGCCGACAGGGCAGATACGCAGTATTTT.

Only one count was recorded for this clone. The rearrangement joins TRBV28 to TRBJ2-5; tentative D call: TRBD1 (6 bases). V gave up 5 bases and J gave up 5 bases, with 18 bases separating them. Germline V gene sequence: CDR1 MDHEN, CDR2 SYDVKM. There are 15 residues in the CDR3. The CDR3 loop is CASSTPAGVKETQYF. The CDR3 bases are TGTGCCAGCAGTACCCCGGCAGGGGTCAAGGAGACCCAGTACTTC.

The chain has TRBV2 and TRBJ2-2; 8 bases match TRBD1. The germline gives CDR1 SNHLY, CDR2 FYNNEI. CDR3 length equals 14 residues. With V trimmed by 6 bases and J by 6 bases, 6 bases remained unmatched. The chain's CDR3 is CASRGQGRSGELFF. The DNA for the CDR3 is TGTGCCAGCAGAGGACAGGGAAGATCCGGGGAGCTGTTTTTT.

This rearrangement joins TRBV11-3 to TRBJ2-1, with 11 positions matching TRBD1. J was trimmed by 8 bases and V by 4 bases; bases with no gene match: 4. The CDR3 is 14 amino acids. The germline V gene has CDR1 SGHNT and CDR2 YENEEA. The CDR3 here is CASSSDRGRDEQFF. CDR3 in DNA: TGTGCCAGCAGCTCGGACAGGGGGCGCGATGAGCAGTTCTTC.

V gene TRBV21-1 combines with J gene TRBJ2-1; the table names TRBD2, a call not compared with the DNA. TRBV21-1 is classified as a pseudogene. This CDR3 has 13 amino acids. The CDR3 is CASSKVLGLEQFF. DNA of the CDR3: TGTGCCAGCAGCAAAGTTCTAGGACTAGAGCAGTTCTTC.

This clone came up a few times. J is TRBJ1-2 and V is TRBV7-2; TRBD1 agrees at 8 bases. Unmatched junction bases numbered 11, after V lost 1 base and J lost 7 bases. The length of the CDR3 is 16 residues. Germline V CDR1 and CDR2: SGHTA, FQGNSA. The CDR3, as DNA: TGTGCCAGCAGCTTAGGATTTGGACAGGGAAGGGCTGGCTACACCTTC. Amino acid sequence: CASSLGFGQGRAGYTF.

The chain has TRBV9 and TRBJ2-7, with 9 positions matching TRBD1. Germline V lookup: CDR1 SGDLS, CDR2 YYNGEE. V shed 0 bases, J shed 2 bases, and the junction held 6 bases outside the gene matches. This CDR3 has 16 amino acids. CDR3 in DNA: TGTGCCAGCAGCGTAGGAGGACAGGGGAAGACCTACGAGCAGTACTTC. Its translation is CASSVGGQGKTYEQYF.

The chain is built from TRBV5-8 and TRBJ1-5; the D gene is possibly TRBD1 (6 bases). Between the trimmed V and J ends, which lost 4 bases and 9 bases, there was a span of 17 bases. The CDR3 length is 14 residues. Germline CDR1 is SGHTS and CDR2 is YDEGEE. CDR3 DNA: TGTGCCAGCAGCCGCGAGGACAGTATTTGGCCCCAGCATTTT. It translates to CASSREDSIWPQHF.

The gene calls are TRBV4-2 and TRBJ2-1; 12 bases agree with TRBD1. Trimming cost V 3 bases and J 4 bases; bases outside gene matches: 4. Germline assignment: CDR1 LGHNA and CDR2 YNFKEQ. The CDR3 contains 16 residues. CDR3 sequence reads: CASSHRGQGAYNEQFF. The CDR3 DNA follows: TGTGCCAGCAGCCACCGGGGACAGGGGGCTTACAATGAGCAGTTCTTC.

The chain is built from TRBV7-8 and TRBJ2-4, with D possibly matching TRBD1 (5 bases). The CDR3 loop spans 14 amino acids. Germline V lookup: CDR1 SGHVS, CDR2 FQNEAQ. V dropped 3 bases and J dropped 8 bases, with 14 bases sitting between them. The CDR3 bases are TGTGCCAGCAGCTTCCAGGCAGGGTCATACATTCAGTACTTC. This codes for CASSFQAGSYIQYF. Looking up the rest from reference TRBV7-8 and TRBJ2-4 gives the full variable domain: GAGVSQSPRYKVAKRGQDVALRCDPISGHVSLFWYQQALGQGPEFLTYFQNEAQLDKSGLPSDRFFAERPEGSVSTLKIQRTQQEDSAVYLCASSFQAGSYIQYFGAGTRLSVL.

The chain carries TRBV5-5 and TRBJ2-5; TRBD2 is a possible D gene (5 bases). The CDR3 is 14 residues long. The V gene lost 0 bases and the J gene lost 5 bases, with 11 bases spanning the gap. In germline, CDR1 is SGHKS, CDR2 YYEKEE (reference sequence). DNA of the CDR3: TGTGCCAGCAGCTTGGAGCGGTCCCGGGAGACCCAGTACTTC. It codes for CASSLERSRETQYF.